This passage covers 20 T cell receptor beta chains from one sample sequenced in a study of OX40 agonist ivuxolimab in advanced cancers. Produced via immunoSEQ multiplex PCR; TCRdb's table is partial and in-frame only. This table holds under 100,000 clones, 70% to 90% found once. The material was CD4+ or CD8+ T cells sorted from blood, obtained in a trial of the OX40 agonist ivuxolimab. The receptor source for this set is an adult with an advanced solid tumor such as melanoma, head and neck, liver or kidney cancer.

The rearrangement uses TRBV28 and TRBJ2-7, with D perhaps TRBD1 or TRBD2 (5 bases each). The CDR3 covers 13 residues. The V and J ends lost 7 bases and 0 bases respectively, with 10 bases between them. Looked up from germline, CDR1 is MDHEN and CDR2 is SYDVKM. The DNA of the CDR3 is TGTGCCAGCATGAGGGGCAGCTCCTACGAGCAGTACTTC. Its protein product is CASMRGSSYEQYF.

A word on this clone: A read error may produce the germline difference seen at one junction end. This chain joins TRBV6-1 and TRBJ1-2; tentative D call: TRBD1 (5 bases). The CDR3 runs to 14 residues. The V gene's germline CDR1 is MNHNS and CDR2 SASEGT. Here the CDR3 DNA reads TGTGCCAGCAGTGAAGAGCCCGGGACGTACCGGAGTTCTTTC. This encodes CASSEEPGTYRSSF.

The V and J genes are TRBV7-9 and TRBJ2-7; no firm D call. The V gene's germline CDR1 is SEHNR and CDR2 FQNEAQ (reference sequence). This CDR3 region has 13 residues. The V end was cut by 1 base, the J end by 6 bases, with 10 bases between. The DNA for the CDR3 is TGTGCCAGCAGCTTAGGAGAATGGGCCGAGCAGTACTTC. This codes for CASSLGEWAEQYF.

This clone has only one observation. This sequence joins TRBV29-1 and TRBJ2-7, with D unclear. The length of the CDR3 is 14 residues. Per the germline V gene, CDR1 is SQVTM and CDR2 is ANQGSEA. Trimming left V 4 bases short and J 5 bases short, with 18 bases between. The CDR3 loop reads CSVGLGAGWDEQYF. The DNA for the CDR3 is TGCAGCGTTGGCCTAGGAGCCGGGTGGGACGAGCAGTACTTC.

The V and J genes are TRBV5-5 and TRBJ2-2; TRBD1 is a possible D gene (6 bases). Germline V gene lookup returns CDR1 SGHKS and CDR2 YYEKEE (reference sequence). This CDR3 comprises 12 residues. Trimming pared 4 bases from V and 6 bases from J, leaving 7 bases between. CDR3 sequence (DNA): TGTGCCAGCAGCCACAGGGCCGGGGAGCTGTTTTTT. Translated: CASSHRAGELFF.

This clone was found once. This rearrangement joins TRBV6-6 to TRBJ1-5; 7 positions match TRBD1. CDR1 is MNHNY and CDR2 is SVGAGI in the germline V gene (reference sequence). V shed 6 bases and J 2 bases; nucleotides not matched to a gene: 4. This CDR3 region has 14 residues. The CDR3 DNA is TGTGCCAGCAGCCGGGACAGCGGCAATCAGCCCCAGCATTTT. Residues: CASSRDSGNQPQHF.

This chain links TRBV5-1 with TRBJ1-2, with TRBD1 matching 10 bases. Looked up from germline, CDR1 is SGHRS and CDR2 is YFSETQ. Trimming removed 5 bases from V and 7 bases from J; junction bases left unmatched: 11. The CDR3 has 15 residues. The CDR3 spells CASSSGTGEFGGYTF. The CDR3 nucleotides are TGCGCCAGCAGTTCCGGGACAGGGGAGTTCGGTGGCTACACCTTC.

The CDR3: CASSYEFQETQYF. The CDR3 coding sequence is TGTGCCAGCAGTTACGAGTTCCAAGAGACCCAGTACTTC. The rearrangement joins TRBV6-6 to TRBJ2-5, with D uncertain. Trimming left V 2 bases short and J 1 base short, with 5 bases between. There are 13 residues in the CDR3. Per germline, CDR1 MNHNY and CDR2 SVGAGI (reference sequence).

The J gene is TRBJ2-1, the V gene TRBV29-1, with 12 bases matching TRBD2. Germline CDR1 is SQVTM and CDR2 is ANQGSEA. The CDR3 is 14 amino acids. Trimming at V came to 7 bases and at J to 7 bases, leaving 8 bases not matched to a gene. CDR3 region: CSAVTSGSGNEQFF. The CDR3 coding sequence is TGCAGCGCAGTGACTAGCGGGAGTGGTAATGAGCAGTTCTTC.

This clone was picked up one time. The genes are TRBV19 and TRBJ2-3, with 15 bases matching TRBD2. V shed 0 bases and J 5 bases; nucleotides not matched to a gene: 3. The length of the CDR3 is 17 residues. CDR1 is LNHDA and CDR2 is SQIVND in the germline V gene (reference sequence). The DNA of the CDR3 is TGTGCCAGTAGTATAGATTCGGGACTAGCGGGGGGAGATACGCAGTATTTT. Protein: CASSIDSGLAGGDTQYF.

The chain uses TRBV7-8 and TRBJ2-1; possibly TRBD1 or TRBD2 for D (5 bases each). The germline V gene encodes CDR1 SGHVS and CDR2 FQNEAQ. The CDR3 covers 18 residues. Trimming took off 1 base at V and 0 bases at J, with 16 bases between the two ends. CDR3 in DNA: TGTGCCAGCAGCTTAGGAGGACGCTGGGGGAGCTCCTACAATGAGCAGTTCTTC. Translating gives CASSLGGRWGSSYNEQFF.

V gene TRBV28 combines with J gene TRBJ1-2; D possibly corresponds to TRBD1 (6 bases). Trimming shortened V by 6 bases and J by 0 bases, and 14 bases separated the two germline ends. CDR1 is MDHEN and CDR2 is SYDVKM in the germline V gene. This CDR3 is built from 15 residues. The chain's CDR3 is CASRKRDTANYGYTF. CDR3 nucleotides: TGTGCCAGCAGGAAACGGGACACTGCTAACTATGGCTACACCTTC.

This clone was detected only a few times. J is TRBJ1-1 and V is TRBV15, with D possibly matching TRBD1 (5 bases). With 1 base removed from V and 5 bases from J, the gap between germline ends came to 17 bases. Germline CDR1 reads LNHNV; CDR2 reads YYDKDF (reference sequence). This CDR3 region has 16 residues. In DNA, the CDR3 is TGTGCCACCAGCAGAGGTCAAGCAGGGCGAGGAACTGAAGCTTTCTTT. Its protein is CATSRGQAGRGTEAFF.

This clone was observed once. The chain links TRBV4-3 to TRBJ2-3; weak D call: TRBD2 (5 bases). CDR3 length: 15 amino acids. V lost 1 base, J lost 1 base, and 9 bases lay in between. CDR1 is LGHNA, CDR2 YSLEER, per germline. CDR3 region: CASSQGYGGTDTQYF. CDR3 nucleotide sequence: TGCGCCAGCAGCCAAGGATACGGGGGCACAGATACGCAGTATTTT.

This sequence joins TRBV7-2 and TRBJ2-1, with no clear D. Germline V gene sequence: CDR1 SGHTA, CDR2 FQGNSA. The CDR3 spans 11 residues. Trimming took off 5 bases at V and 4 bases at J, with 3 bases between the two ends. The CDR3: CASSPYNEQFF. CDR3 bases: TGTGCCAGCAGCCCATACAATGAGCAGTTCTTC.

This chain joins TRBV29-1 and TRBJ2-7; TRBD1 aligns across 8 bases. The J segment lost 4 bases and the V segment lost 4 bases, leaving 9 bases of the junction unmatched. The CDR3 extends over 14 amino acids. The germline V gene encodes CDR1 SQVTM and CDR2 ANQGSEA. CDR3 DNA: TGCAGCGTTGTCCTCGGGACAGGAGAGTACGAGCAGTACTTC. Amino acid sequence: CSVVLGTGEYEQYF.

In regard to this clone: Other DNA sequences from this sample encode an identical CDR3 as well. V usage is TRBV11-2 and J usage is TRBJ2-7; 9 bases fit TRBD1. Germline trimming cut 6 bases from V and 6 bases from J; bases unmatched to any gene: 12. There are 15 residues in the CDR3. CDR1 is SGHAT and CDR2 is FQNNGV in the germline V gene. CDR3 residues: CASSSTGTGTSEQYF. CDR3 sequence (DNA): TGTGCCAGCAGTTCAACCGGGACAGGGACGAGCGAGCAGTACTTC.

The chain couples TRBV6-6 to TRBJ1-1; TRBD1 is a possible D gene (5 bases). Germline CDR1 and CDR2: MNHNY and SVGAGI (reference sequence). This CDR3 spans 14 amino acids. V was trimmed by 0 bases and J by 1 base, leaving 6 bases between them. CDR3 DNA: TGTGCCAGCAGTTACTCCGGGGGGAACACTGAAGCTTTCTTT. It codes for CASSYSGGNTEAFF.

This sequence joins TRBV18 and TRBJ1-2; weak D call: TRBD1 (5 bases). Trimming removed 2 bases from V and 4 bases from J, with 14 bases in between. Germline-derived CDR1 and CDR2 are KGHSH and LQKENI. The CDR3 runs to 15 residues. Written as DNA, the CDR3 is TGTGCCAGCTCACCAGAGGGAAGGGGCATCTATGGCTACACCTTC. It yields the protein CASSPEGRGIYGYTF.

This sequence joins TRBV28 and TRBJ1-2, with 8 bases fitting TRBD1. This CDR3 comprises 16 residues. Trimming removed 2 bases from V and 3 bases from J; junction bases left unmatched: 8. Germline CDR1 MDHEN, CDR2 SYDVKM. The CDR3 DNA reads TGTGCCAGCAGTTTACCCCTTGGGACAGGAGACTATGGCTACACCTTC. Its translation is CASSLPLGTGDYGYTF.